These T cell receptor beta chains were read from a single sample in a study of cytomegalovirus exposure and HLA in healthy donors. Clones were sequenced by immunoSEQ multiplex PCR, and TCRdb holds only the in-frame ones, with some missing. The sample includes around 200,000 clones, around 80% of them seen just once. The sequenced sample consisted of PBMCs. These receptor sequences come from an older woman in good health and CMV-seropositive. Each CDR3 is given with its conserved first and last residue. The D gene is left open where the match is weak. Clone size is stated in some rows and not others, as once, few, many or a class when expanded.

abundance	d_gene	v_gene	j_gene	CDR3nt	CDR3aa
.	TRBD2	TRBV9	TRBJ2-5	TGTGCCAGCAGCCCCGGAGGACTAGCGGGGCAAGAGACCCAGTACTTC	CASSPGGLAGQETQYF
.	TRBD2	TRBV5-8	TRBJ2-4	TGTGCCAGCAGCTCGAGGTCGTATGGGAGGGGAACCAAAAACATTCAGTACTTC	CASSSRSYGRGTKNIQYF
.	TRBD2	TRBV5-1	TRBJ2-2	TGCGCCAGCAGCTTGGCAACAGGACTAGCGGGAAACACCGGGGAGCTGTTTTTT	CASSLATGLAGNTGELFF
once	TRBD1	TRBV9	TRBJ1-3	TGTGCCAGCAGCGTAGACAGGGGTGCTGGAAACACCATATATTTT	CASSVDRGAGNTIYF
.	TRBD2	TRBV30	TRBJ2-3	TGTGCCTGGAGTGTTGTATGGGGGAGGGGTGCCTGGGATACGCAGTATTTT	CAWSVVWGRGAWDTQYF
.	.	TRBV30	TRBJ1-5	TGTGCCTGGAGTCGGGGGTTGAGGAACAATCAGCCCCAGCATTTT	CAWSRGLRNNQPQHF
.	.	TRBV6-6	TRBJ1-3	TGTGCCAGCAGGCCTCCTTCGACAATATCTGGAAACACCATATATTTT	CASRPPSTISGNTIYF
.	TRBD1	TRBV2	TRBJ2-7	TGTGCCAGCAGTCAGACAGGGGGTAACTACGAGCAGTACTTC	CASSQTGGNYEQYF
few	.	TRBV11-1	TRBJ2-1	TGTGCCAGCAGCTTAGCGGGAGTTAATGAGCAGTTCTTC	CASSLAGVNEQFF
.	.	TRBV10-3	TRBJ1-2	TGTGCCATCAGTGATTTTACCAGGGCCCTCAACTATGGCTACACCTTC	CAISDFTRALNYGYTF
.	TRBD2	TRBV2	TRBJ2-1	TGTGCCAGCAGACTAGGACTAGCGAATGAGCAGTTCTTC	CASRLGLANEQFF
.	.	TRBV7-9	TRBJ2-5	TGTGCCAGCAGCTTGAGTGGCAGGGCGCTACAGTACTTC	CASSLSGRALQYF
few	.	TRBV10-3	TRBJ1-5	TGTGCCATCAGGGGAGACATCAATCAGCCCCAGCATTTT	CAIRGDINQPQHF
.	TRBD1	TRBV11-2	TRBJ1-4	TGTGCCAGCAGCTTATTCCCGCTTCCGAGACAGGGGAATGAAAAACTGTTTTTT	CASSLFPLPRQGNEKLFF
.	.	TRBV4-1	TRBJ2-1	TGCGCCAGCAGCCAGAGGACAGCTGACAATGAGCAGTTCTTC	CASSQRTADNEQFF
.	TRBD2	TRBV29-1	TRBJ2-5	TGCAGCGTTTCCCACCGACTAGCGGTGGAAAACATGACCCAGTACTTC	CSVSHRLAVENMTQYF
.	TRBD2	TRBV5-3	TRBJ2-1	TGTGCCAGAAGCCCGTGGGCGAAGGTCGGGGGGAAATACAATGAGCAGTTCTTC	CARSPWAKVGGKYNEQFF
few	.	TRBV5-1	TRBJ2-7	TGCGCCAGCAGCTTGGGTCTGGGGGCTGTTTCCTACGAGCAGTACTTC	CASSLGLGAVSYEQYF
.	.	TRBV5-4	TRBJ2-7	TGTGCCAGCAGCCCGTCCCGGGACTCCTACGAGCAGTACTTC	CASSPSRDSYEQYF
.	.	TRBV10-1	TRBJ1-1	TGCGCCAGCAGCAAACGAAGAGTTACTGAAGCTTTCTTT	CASSKRRVTEAFF
.	.	TRBV18	TRBJ1-5	TGTGCCAGCTCACCCGCCGAGGGTACAGGGAGTTTTTATCAGCCCCAGCATTTT	CASSPAEGTGSFYQPQHF
.	TRBD1	TRBV19	TRBJ1-5	TGTGCCAGTACTCGAAAAGGACAGGCCAATCAGCCCCAGCATTTT	CASTRKGQANQPQHF
.	TRBD1	TRBV18	TRBJ1-5	TGTGCCAGCTCGGCGGGACAGCCTCCGGGGCAGCCCCAGCATTTT	CASSAGQPPGQPQHF
few	.	TRBV1	TRBJ2-4	TGCACCAGCAGCCAAGAGCTGGGGGGAACCAAAAACATTCAGTACTTC	CTSSQELGGTKNIQYF
.	.	TRBV4-2	TRBJ2-1	TGTGCCAGCAGCCGCCTGCTTACAGGGACGAGCTCCTACAATGAGCAGTTCTTC	CASSRLLTGTSSYNEQFF
.	TRBD1	TRBV7-2	TRBJ1-5	TGTGCCAGCAGCCGAGACAGGGGCCGACGATATTTTCAGCCCCAGCATTTT	CASSRDRGRRYFQPQHF
.	.	TRBV5-1	TRBJ2-7	TGCGCCAGCAAACAGGGTCCTGACTACGAGCAGTACTTC	CASKQGPDYEQYF
.	.	TRBV19	TRBJ2-7	TGTGCCAGTAGTAGCGACTCCTACGAGCAGTACTTC	CASSSDSYEQYF
.	.	TRBV7-2	TRBJ1-1	TGTGCCAGCAGCCCCCAACTGGACACTGAAGCTTTCTTT	CASSPQLDTEAFF
.	TRBD1	TRBV27	TRBJ1-1	TGTGCCAGCAGTTTTATCTCGGGACAGGGGTACACTGAAGCTTTCTTT	CASSFISGQGYTEAFF
.	TRBD2	TRBV28	TRBJ2-7	TGTGCCAGCGGACCCGGGACTACCCTGATTGAGCAGTACTTC	CASGPGTTLIEQYF
.	TRBD2	TRBV9	TRBJ2-3	TGTGCCAGCAGCGCGGGGACTAGCGGGGGGGCGGGCACAGATACGCAGTATTTT	CASSAGTSGGAGTDTQYF
once	.	TRBV9	TRBJ2-3	TGTGCCAGCAGCGTAGGTTCCAACACAGATACGCAGTATTTT	CASSVGSNTDTQYF
.	TRBD2	TRBV30	TRBJ2-2	TGTGCCTGGAGTATAGCGGGAGGCCTGAACACCGGGGAGCTGTTTTTT	CAWSIAGGLNTGELFF
.	.	TRBV6-4	TRBJ2-2	TGTGCCAGCAGCCGGGACTTTCCTAACACCGGGGAGCTGTTTTTT	CASSRDFPNTGELFF
few	TRBD2	TRBV2	TRBJ2-7	TGTGCCAGCAGCCGGGACTACACCAACGAGCAGTACTTC	CASSRDYTNEQYF
few	.	TRBV21-1	TRBJ1-2	TGTGCCAGCAGCAAAACAACAGGGGGCGGCTACACCTTC	CASSKTTGGGYTF
.	.	TRBV7-2	TRBJ1-5	TGTGCCAGCAGCTTAGGGAGTGGAGACCAGCCCCAGCATTTT	CASSLGSGDQPQHF
.	.	TRBV27	TRBJ1-4	TGTGCCAGCAGTTTAAAGTACGGTGAAAAACTGTTTTTT	CASSLKYGEKLFF
.	TRBD1	TRBV28	TRBJ1-2	TGTGCCAGCAGTTTATCCGACAGGGCTGGGTATGGCTACACCTTC	CASSLSDRAGYGYTF
.	TRBD1	TRBV2	TRBJ1-5	TGTGCCAGCAGTGACGGGTATCGGACAGGGCATCAGCCCCAGCATTTT	CASSDGYRTGHQPQHF
.	.	TRBV7-9	TRBJ2-5	TGTGCCAGCAGCTTGAAACAGGGTATCCAAGAGACCCAGTACTTC	CASSLKQGIQETQYF
.	TRBD2	TRBV5-1	TRBJ2-1	TGCGCCAGCAGCCCCGGGACTAGATCCGCCGAGCAGTTCTTC	CASSPGTRSAEQFF
.	.	TRBV29-1	TRBJ1-3	TGCAGCGTTGCGGTAGACTCTGGAAACACCATATATTTT	CSVAVDSGNTIYF
.	TRBD1	TRBV11-2	TRBJ2-5	TGTGCCAGCAGCTTAGGACAGGGGGAAGAGACCCAGTACTTC	CASSLGQGEETQYF
.	TRBD2	TRBV13	TRBJ2-1	TGTGCCAGCAGCTCCCGGGACTACTACAATGAGCAGTTCTTC	CASSSRDYYNEQFF
few	TRBD1	TRBV6-5	TRBJ1-5	TGTGCCAGCAGTTCCGGACAGGGCCTCAATCAGCCCCAGCATTTT	CASSSGQGLNQPQHF
.	.	TRBV28	TRBJ2-7	TGTGCCAGCAGTTACCCTCAGATGACGGGAGATCGAAACGAGCAGTACTTC	CASSYPQMTGDRNEQYF
.	TRBD2	TRBV2	TRBJ2-5	TGTGCCAGCAGTGGCGAAAGGCTAGCGGGAGCCCCCGAGGAAGAGACCCAGTACTTC	CASSGERLAGAPEEETQYF
.	TRBD2	TRBV4-2	TRBJ2-1	TGTGCCAGCAGCCAAGAGGGGCGGGGGGCCTACAATGAGCAGTTCTTC	CASSQEGRGAYNEQFF
.	.	TRBV19	TRBJ1-5	TGTGCCAGTAGTATCGCGGGGGGCCCCAATCAGCCCCAGCATTTT	CASSIAGGPNQPQHF
.	.	TRBV18	TRBJ1-5	TGTGCCAGCTCACCGCCCCAGGGGTTGAATCAGCCCCAGCATTTT	CASSPPQGLNQPQHF
.	TRBD1	TRBV27	TRBJ2-1	TGTGCCAGCAGAAAGGGACAGGGTTCCCCCTCCTACAATGAGCAGTTCTTC	CASRKGQGSPSYNEQFF
.	.	TRBV12-1	TRBJ1-4	TGTGCCAGCAGCCGACCGGACAGGGAAAATGAAAAACTGTTTTTT	CASSRPDRENEKLFF
.	.	TRBV5-4	TRBJ2-1	TGTGCCAGCAGCAACTCTGGGGCCGGGGAGCAGTTCTTC	CASSNSGAGEQFF